The present T cell receptor (beta chain) was sequenced within a study of blood T cell repertoires in COVID-19 (dated by TCRdb to between 2020 and 2021). About the study as a whole: The collaborator samples originated in the United States, Italy and Spain and spanned the acute and convalescent phases of COVID-19. The prospective study material was composed of cDNA or gDNA derived from T cells, B-cell-depleted T cells, or PBMCs. The dataset comprised deeply sampled blood TCRbeta repertoires from subjects exposed to, actively infected with, or recovered from COVID-19. The repertoires were released in a freely available public database meant as a resource for research on the immune response to SARS-CoV-2. Samples came from the ongoing ImmuneRACE study (first 160 participants) plus 1,254 subjects from 6 global collaborators. Sample metadata almost always included a de-identified subject ID, COVID-19 status, age in years and sex. Where available, HLA class I and class II types were obtained from metadata supplied by the sample provider rather than from assay-based typing.

About this clone: The antigen it recognizes is unknown. Within one base of it there is no much larger clone, and no base qualities were kept.

In Seattle, one collaborating source enrolled patients while the infection was active and tracked those patients longitudinally over the course of disease. Whole blood was collected in K2EDTA tubes by collaborating institutions according to the institutions' own protocols. For TCRbeta analysis, collaborators shipped samples as frozen whole blood, isolated PBMCs, or DNA extracted from either of those sample types. The immunoSEQ Assay, a bias-controlled multiplex PCR, was used to amplify TCRbeta CDR3 regions from genomic DNA. Per the original workflow: Nucleated cell counts per sample were estimated from amplification of reference gene primers within the assay. To quantify the absolute abundance of each unique TCRbeta CDR3 rearrangement, sequence reads were collapsed and filtered. For each sample, productive Simpson clonality was calculated by taking the square root of Simpson's diversity index across productive rearrangements. TCRdb's version of the immuneACCESS table is confined to in-frame rearrangements and falls short of the full clone set. An unresolved V gene accounts for under half of the shortfall where checked; the remainder is of unknown origin. V and J calls and clone size are copied from that table; D and trimming were computed from the DNA. Recorded for this sample are 85,000 to 100,000 clones; 81% of them occurred a single time. The leading ten clones occupy under 5.5% of the sample.

From the germline V gene, CDR1 is SGHAT and CDR2 is FQNNGV. Unmatched junction bases come to 9, with V trimmed by 5 bases and J by 4 bases. The CDR3 runs 16 residues from the cysteine to the phenylalanine. Just the 48-base CDR3 DNA is kept, in frame starting at base 1. Findings and caveats that apply to the study as a whole: The quantity of clinical and demographic metadata differed by source and by participant and was supplied without curation.

Sample: peripheral blood. This chain joins TRBV11-2 to TRBJ2-7, with TRBD2 identical over 12 junction bases. The clonotype comes from a man at least 80 years old with COVID-19, enrolled during active disease. CDR3 protein: CASSPTRLAGVYEQYF. The bases are TGTGCCAGCAGCCCTACCAGACTAGCGGGAGTTTACGAGCAGTACTTC.